This T cell receptor (beta chain) came from a study of CD8+CD57+ T cells in acquired aplastic anemia. Study information: Sorted CD4+ and CD8+ cells yielded DNA averaging around 3.2 ug. Study-wide results and limits: Patients and controls were not found to differ significantly in CD8+ Simpson's diversity. Patients and controls shared just under 30 CD8+ CDR3 sequences, highly expressed in patients.

With regard to this clonotype: Its antigen is undetermined.

Genomic DNA acted as the template from which TCR beta VDJ combination and CDR3 sequence profiling were carried out. TCRdb analysed the reads with MiXCR anew, one entry per CDR3 protein. The data contain about 180,000 distinct CDR3 sequences, 45% to 50% of them singletons. The germline gives CDR1 SNHLY, CDR2 FYNNEI. Trimming took off 2 bases at V and 6 bases at J, with 8 bases between the two ends. This CDR3 region has 13 residues. The sequence was collected from a human donor in good health. V gene TRBV2 combines with J gene TRBJ2-1; tentatively, D is TRBD2 (6 bases). The sequenced sample was sorted CD4+, CD8+, or CD8+CD57+ T cells (not recorded which) from PBMCs. The DNA for the CDR3 is TGTGCCAGCAGTGAACGGGGGAGCAATGAGCAGTTCTTC. It yields the protein CASSERGSNEQFF.